The source of this T cell receptor beta chain is a study of Ad26.COV2.S vaccination and SARS-CoV-2 variants. On the study more broadly: Vaccine-arm donor from the placebo-controlled COV1001 Ad26.COV2.S trial. Participants got Ad26.COV2.S intramuscularly, once or twice 56 days apart.

Using immunoSEQ multiplex PCR, the repertoire was profiled, and TCRdb retains in-frame clones only, with some absent. In the table there are about 680,000 clones, about 90% of which are singletons. Findings and caveats of the study: Substantial breadth in spike-specific CD8+ and CD4+ T cell responses was reportedly seen after vaccination.

Indicated treatment: some 20 received Ad26.COV2.S at low or high dose, single or two shots; five or six received placebo; per-sample allocation not given. Sampling happened 63 days after the first vaccine or placebo injection. Wuhan-strain spike was delivered by a replication-incompetent Ad26 vector. For this clone: Its antigen is undetermined.

The input for sequencing was peripheral blood, taken in a trial of Ad26.COV2.S vaccine versus placebo. This TCR derives from a person between 18 and 59 years old who received the Ad26.COV2.S COVID-19 vaccine or a placebo.

The CDR3: CASSLGISGQNYGYTF. The CDR3 DNA follows: TGTGCCAGCAGCTTAGGCATTTCGGGCCAAAACTATGGCTACACCTTC. The rearrangement uses TRBV7-9 and TRBJ1-2; D call uncertain. The germline V and J ends were trimmed by 1 base and 2 bases, with 14 bases remaining between them. CDR3 length: 16 residues. In germline, CDR1 is SEHNR, CDR2 FQNEAQ (reference sequence).